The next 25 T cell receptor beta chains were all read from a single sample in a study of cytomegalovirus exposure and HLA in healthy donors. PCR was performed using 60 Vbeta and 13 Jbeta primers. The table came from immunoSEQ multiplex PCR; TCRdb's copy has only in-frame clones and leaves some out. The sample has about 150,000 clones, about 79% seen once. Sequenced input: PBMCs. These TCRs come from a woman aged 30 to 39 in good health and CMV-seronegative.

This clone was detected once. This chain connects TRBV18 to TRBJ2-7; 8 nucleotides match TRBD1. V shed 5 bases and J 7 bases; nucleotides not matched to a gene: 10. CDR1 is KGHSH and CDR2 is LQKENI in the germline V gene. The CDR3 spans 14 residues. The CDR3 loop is CASSTRTGNEEQYF. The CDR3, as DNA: TGTGCCAGCTCAACACGGACAGGGAACGAAGAGCAGTACTTC.

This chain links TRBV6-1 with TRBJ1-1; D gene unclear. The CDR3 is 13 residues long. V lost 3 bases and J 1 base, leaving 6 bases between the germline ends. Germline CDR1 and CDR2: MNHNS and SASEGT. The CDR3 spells CASSDRRNTEAFF. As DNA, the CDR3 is TGTGCCAGCAGTGATAGAAGGAACACTGAAGCTTTCTTT.

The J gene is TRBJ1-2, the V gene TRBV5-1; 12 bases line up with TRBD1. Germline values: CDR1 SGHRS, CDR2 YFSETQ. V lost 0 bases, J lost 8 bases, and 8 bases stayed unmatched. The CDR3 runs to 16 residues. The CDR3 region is CASSLEGTGGARGYTF. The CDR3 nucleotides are TGCGCCAGCAGCTTGGAGGGGACAGGGGGCGCGAGGGGCTACACCTTC.

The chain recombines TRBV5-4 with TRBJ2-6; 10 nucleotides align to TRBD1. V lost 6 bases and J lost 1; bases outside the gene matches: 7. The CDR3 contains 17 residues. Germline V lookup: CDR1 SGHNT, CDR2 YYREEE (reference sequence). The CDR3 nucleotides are TGTGCCAGCACAGGGACAGGGGAAAGGTCTGGGGCCAACGTCCTGACTTTC. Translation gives CASTGTGERSGANVLTF.

The CDR3 region has the DNA TGTGCCAGCACCAGGACTGGTTCCTACGAGCAGTACTTC. Amino acids: CASTRTGSYEQYF. This chain links TRBV6-5 with TRBJ2-7; D may be TRBD2 (5 bases). Germline values: CDR1 MNHEY, CDR2 SVGAGI. V was pared by 7 bases and J by 1 base, with 11 bases between. The CDR3 is made up of 13 amino acids.

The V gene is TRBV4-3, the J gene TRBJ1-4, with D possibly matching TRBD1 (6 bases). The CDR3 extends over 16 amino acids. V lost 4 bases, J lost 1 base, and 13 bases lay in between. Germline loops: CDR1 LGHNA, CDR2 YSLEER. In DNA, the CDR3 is TGCGCCAGCAGCCCCAGGGGTGGGGGAACTAATGAAAAACTGTTTTTT. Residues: CASSPRGGGTNEKLFF.

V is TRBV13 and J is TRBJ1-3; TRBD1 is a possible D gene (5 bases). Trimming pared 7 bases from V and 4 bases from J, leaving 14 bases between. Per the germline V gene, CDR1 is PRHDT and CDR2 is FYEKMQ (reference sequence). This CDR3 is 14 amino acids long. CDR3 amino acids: CASTRRGEGNTIYF. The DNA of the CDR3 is TGTGCCAGCACCCGACGGGGGGAGGGAAACACCATATATTTT.

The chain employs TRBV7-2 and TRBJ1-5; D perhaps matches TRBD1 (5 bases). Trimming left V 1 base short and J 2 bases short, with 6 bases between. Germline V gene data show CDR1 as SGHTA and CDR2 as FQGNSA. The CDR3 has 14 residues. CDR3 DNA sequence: TGTGCCAGCAGCTTAGGGGGCCGCAATCAGCCCCAGCATTTT. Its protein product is CASSLGGRNQPQHF.

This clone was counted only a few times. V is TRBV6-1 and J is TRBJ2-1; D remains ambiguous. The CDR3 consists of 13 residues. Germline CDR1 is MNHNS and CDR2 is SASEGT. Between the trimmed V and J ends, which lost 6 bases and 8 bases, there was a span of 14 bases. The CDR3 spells CASRVVMADEQFF. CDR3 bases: TGTGCCAGCAGGGTGGTGATGGCGGATGAGCAGTTCTTC.

The CDR3: CASSFWTDTYEQYF. CDR3 in DNA: TGTGCCAGCAGCTTCTGGACAGACACCTACGAGCAGTACTTC. The rearrangement uses TRBV5-6 and TRBJ2-7; D is perhaps TRBD1 (6 bases). The CDR3 contains 14 residues. Deletions cut 2 bases from V and 2 bases from J, with 11 bases between. The germline CDR1 and CDR2 sequences are SGHDT and YYEEEE.

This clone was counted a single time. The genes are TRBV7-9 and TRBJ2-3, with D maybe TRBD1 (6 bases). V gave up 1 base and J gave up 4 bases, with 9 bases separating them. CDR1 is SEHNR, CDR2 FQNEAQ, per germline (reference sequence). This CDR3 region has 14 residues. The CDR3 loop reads CASSLEGDADTQYF. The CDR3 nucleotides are TGTGCCAGCAGCTTAGAGGGGGATGCAGATACGCAGTATTTT.

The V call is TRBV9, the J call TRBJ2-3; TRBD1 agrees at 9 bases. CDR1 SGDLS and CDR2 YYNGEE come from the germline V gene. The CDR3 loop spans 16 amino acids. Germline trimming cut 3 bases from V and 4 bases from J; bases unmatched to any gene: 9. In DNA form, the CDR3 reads TGTGCCAGCAGCGCCTCCGGGACAGGGTCCCCAGATACGCAGTATTTT. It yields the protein CASSASGTGSPDTQYF.

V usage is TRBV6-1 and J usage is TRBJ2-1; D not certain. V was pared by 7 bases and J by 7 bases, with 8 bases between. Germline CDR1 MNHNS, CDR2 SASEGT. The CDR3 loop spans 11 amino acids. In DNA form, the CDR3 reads TGTGCCAGCAATATACTAAATGAGCAGTTCTTC. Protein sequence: CASNILNEQFF.

The CDR3 loop is CAGQGATNYYGYTF. CDR3 nucleotide sequence: TGTGCCGGCCAGGGGGCGACCAATTACTATGGCTACACCTTC. This sequence joins TRBV6-1 and TRBJ1-2, with 8 bases identical to TRBD1. The CDR3 runs 14 residues. Germline CDR1 reads MNHNS; CDR2 reads SASEGT. V shed 11 bases, J shed 3 bases, and the junction held 11 bases outside the gene matches.

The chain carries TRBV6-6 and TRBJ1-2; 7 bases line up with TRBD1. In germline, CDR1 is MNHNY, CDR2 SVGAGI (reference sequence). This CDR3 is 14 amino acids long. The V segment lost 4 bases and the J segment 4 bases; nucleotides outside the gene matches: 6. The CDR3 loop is CASSSIGTAYGYTF. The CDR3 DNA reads TGTGCCAGCAGTTCGATCGGGACAGCCTATGGCTACACCTTC.

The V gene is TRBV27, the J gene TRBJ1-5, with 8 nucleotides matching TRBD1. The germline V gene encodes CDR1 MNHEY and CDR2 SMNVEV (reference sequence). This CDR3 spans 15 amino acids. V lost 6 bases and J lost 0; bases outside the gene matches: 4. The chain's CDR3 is CASRMGQVSNQPQHF. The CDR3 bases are TGTGCCAGCAGGATGGGACAGGTTAGCAATCAGCCCCAGCATTTT.

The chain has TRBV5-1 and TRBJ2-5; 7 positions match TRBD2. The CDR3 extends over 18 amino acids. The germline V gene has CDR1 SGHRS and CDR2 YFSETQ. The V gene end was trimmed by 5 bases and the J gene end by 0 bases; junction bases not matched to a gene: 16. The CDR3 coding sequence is TGCGCCAGCAGGCCCGGGACTACTCGATCTTTCCACCAAGAGACCCAGTACTTC. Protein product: CASRPGTTRSFHQETQYF. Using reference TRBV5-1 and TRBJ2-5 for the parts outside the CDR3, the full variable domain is KAGVTQTPRYLIKTRGQQVTLSCSPISGHRSVSWYQQTPGQGLQFLFEYFSETQRNKGNFPGRFSGRQFSNSRSEMNVSTLELGDSALYLCASRPGTTRSFHQETQYFGPGTRLLVL.

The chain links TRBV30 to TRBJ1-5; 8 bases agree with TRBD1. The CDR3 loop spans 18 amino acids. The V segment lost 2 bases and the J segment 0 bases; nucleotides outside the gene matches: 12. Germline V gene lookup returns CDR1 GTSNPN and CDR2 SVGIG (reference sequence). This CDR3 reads CAWSSSIQGVNSNQPQHF. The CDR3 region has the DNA TGTGCCTGGAGTAGTAGCATACAGGGGGTGAATAGCAATCAGCCCCAGCATTTT.

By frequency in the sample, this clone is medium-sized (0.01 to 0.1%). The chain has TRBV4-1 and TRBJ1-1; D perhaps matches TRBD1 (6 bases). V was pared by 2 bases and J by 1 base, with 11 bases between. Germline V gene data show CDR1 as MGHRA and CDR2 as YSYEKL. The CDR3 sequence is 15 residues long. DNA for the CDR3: TGCGCCAGCAGCCAATTCCGGGACACGAACACTGAAGCTTTCTTT. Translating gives CASSQFRDTNTEAFF.

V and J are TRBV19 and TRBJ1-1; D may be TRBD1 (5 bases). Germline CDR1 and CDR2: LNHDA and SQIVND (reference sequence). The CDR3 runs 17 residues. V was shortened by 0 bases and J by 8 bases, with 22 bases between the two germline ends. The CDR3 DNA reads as TGTGCCAGTAGTATAGAGGGAGGTGGGGGGATACCTGCCGAAGCTTTCTTT. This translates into CASSIEGGGGIPAEAFF.

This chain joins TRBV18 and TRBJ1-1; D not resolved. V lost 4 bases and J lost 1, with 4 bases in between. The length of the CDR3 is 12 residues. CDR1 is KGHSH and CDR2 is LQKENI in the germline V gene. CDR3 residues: CASSQANTEAFF. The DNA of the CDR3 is TGTGCCAGCTCACAAGCGAACACTGAAGCTTTCTTT.

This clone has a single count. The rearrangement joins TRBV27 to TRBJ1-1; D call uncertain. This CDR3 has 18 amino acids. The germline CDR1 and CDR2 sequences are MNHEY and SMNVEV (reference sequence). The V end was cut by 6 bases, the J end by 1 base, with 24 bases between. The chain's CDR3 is CASRKKRAFSASNTEAFF. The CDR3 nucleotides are TGTGCCAGCAGGAAAAAGCGGGCATTCAGCGCTTCGAACACTGAAGCTTTCTTT.

CDR3 in amino acids: CASSRSGTGVQPQHF. The DNA of the CDR3 is TGTGCCAGTAGTAGGTCTGGGACAGGGGTTCAGCCCCAGCATTTT. J is TRBJ1-5 and V is TRBV19, with 10 bases aligning to TRBD1. CDR1 is LNHDA, CDR2 SQIVND, per germline (reference sequence). The CDR3 is made up of 15 amino acids. The trim removed 4 bases at V and 6 bases at J, leaving 6 bases unmatched.

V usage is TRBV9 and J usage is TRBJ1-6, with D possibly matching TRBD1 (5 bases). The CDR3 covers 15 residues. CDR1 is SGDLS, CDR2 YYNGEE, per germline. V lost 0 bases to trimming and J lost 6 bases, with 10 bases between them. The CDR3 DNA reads TGTGCCAGCAGCGTAGATAAGGGGTCTAATTCACCCCTCCACTTT. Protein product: CASSVDKGSNSPLHF.

The CDR3 coding sequence is TGTGCCAGCAGCCAGACAGGGGGGACTAATGAAAAACTGTTTTTT. Translating gives CASSQTGGTNEKLFF. J is TRBJ1-4 and V is TRBV14; 9 nucleotides align to TRBD1. V lost 3 bases, J lost 2 bases, and 1 base stayed unmatched. CDR3 length: 15 amino acids. The germline V gene encodes CDR1 SGHDN and CDR2 FVKESK.